The 22 T cell receptor beta chains below all came from one sample that was sequenced in a study of CD8+CD57+ T cells in acquired aplastic anemia. Flow cytometry had shown expanded CD8+CD57+ cells in the patients chosen for sequencing. Using genomic DNA as the template, TCR beta VDJ and CDR3 profiling was carried out. MiXCR, applied by TCRdb to the reads, yields one record per CDR3 protein. The sample includes over 150,000 distinct CDR3 sequences, 70% to 80% seen only once; the top ten take approximately 48%. The specimen was sorted CD4+, CD8+, or CD8+CD57+ T cells (not recorded which) from PBMCs. The receptors were sampled from a human donor with aplastic anemia.

The chain has TRBV2 and TRBJ2-3; the match to TRBD2 covers 8 bases. The junction had 18 bases not matched to a gene; V was cut back by 3 bases and J by 4 bases. Germline V gene data show CDR1 as SNHLY and CDR2 as FYNNEI. The CDR3 totals 19 residues. The chain's CDR3 is CASSDPGTRFAGVADTQYF. In nucleotides, the CDR3 is TGTGCCAGCAGTGACCCTGGGACTAGATTCGCGGGTGTCGCAGATACGCAGTATTTT.

The chain couples TRBV5-1 to TRBJ2-1; D not resolved. Germline CDR1 reads SGHRS; CDR2 reads YFSETQ. Trimming pared 0 bases from V and 6 bases from J, leaving 10 bases between. The CDR3 loop spans 14 amino acids. The CDR3 sequence: CASSLALDPNEQFF. The CDR3 DNA sequence: TGCGCCAGCAGCTTGGCCTTAGATCCCAATGAGCAGTTCTTC.

The rearrangement joins TRBV24-1 to TRBJ2-3; 10 bases are shared with TRBD2. The V and J ends lost 3 bases and 1 base, in that order; junction bases with no gene match: 3. This CDR3 is 16 amino acids long. The germline gives CDR1 KGHDR, CDR2 SFDVKD. This CDR3 reads CATSDVLAGGTDTQYF. The CDR3 DNA reads as TGTGCCACCAGTGATGTTCTAGCGGGGGGCACAGATACGCAGTATTTT.

The V gene is TRBV7-9, the J gene TRBJ1-2; D is uncertain. The CDR3 is made up of 15 amino acids. Per the germline V gene, CDR1 is SEHNR and CDR2 is FQNEAQ (reference sequence). The germline V and J ends were trimmed by 2 bases and 4 bases, with 14 bases remaining between them. CDR3 sequence reads: CASSLKDGRFYGYTF. The DNA of the CDR3 is TGTGCCAGCAGCTTAAAAGACGGAAGATTCTATGGCTACACCTTC.

This sequence joins TRBV7-9 and TRBJ1-6; TRBD1 aligns across 9 bases. V gave up 5 bases and J gave up 10 bases; unmatched junction bases: 12. CDR1 and CDR2 from the germline V gene are SEHNR and FQNEAQ (reference sequence). There are 16 residues in the CDR3. In DNA form, the CDR3 reads TGTGCCAGCAGCGACCCGGGACAGGGTCAAGACTCACCCCTCCACTTT. Translated, it gives CASSDPGQGQDSPLHF.

The gene calls are TRBV5-1 and TRBJ2-1; no firm D call. CDR3 size: 15 residues. The germline gives CDR1 SGHRS, CDR2 YFSETQ. V was shortened by 4 bases and J by 3 bases, with 14 bases between the two germline ends. CDR3 residues: CASSLDPEGYNEQFF. The DNA of the CDR3 is TGCGCCAGCAGCCTGGATCCGGAAGGCTACAATGAGCAGTTCTTC.

Only a few counts were recorded for this clonotype. V and J are TRBV7-9 and TRBJ2-7; 9 bases are a match to TRBD1. Germline CDR1 is SEHNR and CDR2 is FQNEAQ (reference sequence). The CDR3 runs to 15 residues. J lost 2 bases, V lost 3 bases, and 5 bases had no gene match. CDR3 sequence reads: CASSFRDRDAYEQYF. CDR3 sequence (DNA): TGTGCCAGCAGCTTCCGGGACAGGGATGCCTACGAGCAGTACTTC.

This clonotype was counted ten times or more. The J gene is TRBJ1-3, the V gene TRBV10-3, with a possible D match to TRBD1 (5 bases). CDR3 length equals 20 residues. CDR1 and CDR2 from the germline V gene are ENHRY and SYGVKD. V gave up 0 bases and J gave up 0 bases, with 21 bases separating them. CDR3 amino acids: CAISESTGGEGPTSGNTIYF. The CDR3 coding sequence is TGTGCCATCAGTGAGTCGACGGGGGGGGAGGGACCCACCTCTGGAAACACCATATATTTT.

V and J are TRBV7-9 and TRBJ1-6; 7 nucleotides line up with TRBD1. This CDR3 is 14 amino acids long. Germline CDR1 reads SEHNR; CDR2 reads FQNEAQ (reference sequence). V shed 7 bases and J 6 bases; nucleotides not matched to a gene: 6. The CDR3 region has the DNA TGTGCCAGCACCCAGACAGGGTCTAATTCACCCCTCCACTTT. This encodes CASTQTGSNSPLHF.

This clonotype came up a few times. This chain links TRBV10-3 with TRBJ1-2, with 7 bases fitting TRBD1. V gave up 4 bases and J gave up 7 bases; unmatched junction bases: 9. This CDR3 has 14 residues. The V gene's germline CDR1 is ENHRY and CDR2 SYGVKD. The DNA of the CDR3 is TGTGCCATCAGTGCCTCCGACAGGGAAGGTGGCTACACCTTC. Protein product: CAISASDREGGYTF.

This clonotype was detected a few times. This CDR3 is CASSFEDEQFF. In DNA form, the CDR3 reads TGTGCCAGCAGCTTTGAGGATGAGCAGTTCTTC. The V call is TRBV7-6, the J call TRBJ2-1; no clear D gene. Between the trimmed V and J ends, which lost 3 bases and 8 bases, there was a span of 5 bases. The germline gives CDR1 SGHVS, CDR2 FNYEAQ. The CDR3 sequence is 11 residues long.

The rearrangement links TRBV20-1 to TRBJ1-1; 7 bases align to TRBD1. V was pared by 2 bases and J by 8 bases, with 2 bases of the junction left unmatched. CDR3 length: 11 residues. Germline V gene sequence: CDR1 DFQATT, CDR2 SNEGSKA (reference sequence). In nucleotides, the CDR3 is TGCAGTGCTAGACAGACAGGGGAAGCTTTCTTT. Protein sequence: CSARQTGEAFF.

The CDR3 sequence is CASSFSRNTGELFF. CDR3 DNA: TGTGCCAGCAGCTTTTCCAGGAACACCGGGGAGCTGTTTTTT. This sequence joins TRBV5-6 and TRBJ2-2; D not resolved. The V end was cut by 2 bases, the J end by 1 base, with 6 bases between. This CDR3 region has 14 residues. The V gene's germline CDR1 is SGHDT and CDR2 YYEEEE. Using reference TRBV5-6 and TRBJ2-2 for the parts outside the CDR3, the full variable domain is DAGVTQSPTHLIKTRGQQVTLRCSPKSGHDTVSWYQQALGQGPQFIFQYYEEEERQRGNFPDRFSGHQFPNYSSELNVNALLLGDSALYLCASSFSRNTGELFFGEGSRLTVL.

The chain joins TRBV2 to TRBJ1-2, with D unclear. The CDR3 length is 15 residues. V lost 3 bases, J lost 3 bases, and 14 bases lay in between. Germline CDR1 and CDR2: SNHLY and FYNNEI. In nucleotides, the CDR3 is TGTGCCAGCAGTGACGGTTTTCCGACCTACTATGGCTACACCTTC. Its translation is CASSDGFPTYYGYTF.

This clonotype was seen many times. The V and J genes are TRBV20-1 and TRBJ2-2, with TRBD2 identical over 10 bases. V gave up 0 bases and J gave up 6 bases; unmatched junction bases: 4. The CDR3 loop spans 15 amino acids. Germline CDR1 DFQATT, CDR2 SNEGSKA (reference sequence). In DNA, the CDR3 is TGCAGTGCTAGAGATCTAGCGGGGGAGGCCGGGGAGCTGTTTTTT. Translating gives CSARDLAGEAGELFF.

In this sample, this clonotype turned up once. The chain joins TRBV5-6 to TRBJ1-1; D is uncertain. CDR1 is SGHDT, CDR2 YYEEEE, per germline. V lost 6 bases, J lost 4 bases, and 19 bases lay in between. This CDR3 has 15 residues. The CDR3 loop reads CASTRVGSYTTEAFF. CDR3 bases: TGTGCCAGCACTCGCGTCGGCAGTTATACCACTGAAGCTTTCTTT.

The CDR3 nucleotides read TGTGCCAGCACTTTTTACGAAGGGGAGACCCAGTACTTC. This gives the protein CASTFYEGETQYF. This chain connects TRBV7-6 to TRBJ2-5; no firm D call. The germline V gene encodes CDR1 SGHVS and CDR2 FNYEAQ. Deletions cut 7 bases from V and 5 bases from J, with 14 bases between. This CDR3 spans 13 amino acids.

The chain employs TRBV7-9 and TRBJ2-7, with unresolved D. The V gene lost 4 bases and the J gene lost 0 bases, with 7 bases spanning the gap. Germline V CDR1 and CDR2: SEHNR, FQNEAQ (reference sequence). The CDR3 loop spans 13 amino acids. The DNA of the CDR3 is TGTGCCAGCAGCTCTCGGACCTCCTACGAGCAGTACTTC. Residues: CASSSRTSYEQYF.

The chain is built from TRBV9 and TRBJ1-2; no clear D. The CDR3 is 13 amino acids. Germline lookup yields CDR1 SGDLS and CDR2 YYNGEE. Trimming cost V 0 bases and J 6 bases, with 9 bases left between them. The CDR3 DNA is TGTGCCAGCAGCGTAGGGATTTGGGATGGCTACACCTTC. Residues: CASSVGIWDGYTF.

The chain couples TRBV20-1 to TRBJ2-7; 7 nucleotides line up with TRBD1. The V gene's germline CDR1 is DFQATT and CDR2 SNEGSKA (reference sequence). With 0 bases clipped from V and 3 bases from J, the junction kept 8 bases outside the gene matches. The CDR3 is made up of 15 amino acids. The CDR3 DNA sequence: TGCAGTGCTAGAGATTTTGGTCAGGGGGACTACGAGCAGTACTTC. This sequence encodes CSARDFGQGDYEQYF.

The chain employs TRBV5-4 and TRBJ1-4; D possibly corresponds to TRBD1 (6 bases). V dropped 1 base and J dropped 3 bases, with 13 bases sitting between them. Germline CDR1 and CDR2: SGHNT and YYREEE (reference sequence). This CDR3 spans 16 amino acids. CDR3 sequence: CASSLTTGSSNEKLFF. CDR3 coding DNA: TGTGCCAGCAGCTTGACTACAGGGTCTTCTAATGAAAAACTGTTTTTT.

The rearrangement joins TRBV12-3 or TRBV12-4 to TRBJ1-2; weak D call: TRBD1 (5 bases). Trimming removed 2 bases from V and 4 bases from J, with 14 bases in between. The CDR3 consists of 15 residues. Written as DNA, the CDR3 is TGTGCCAGCAGTTTATCGTTACGGGACCCCTATGGCTACACCTTC. Protein sequence: CASSLSLRDPYGYTF.